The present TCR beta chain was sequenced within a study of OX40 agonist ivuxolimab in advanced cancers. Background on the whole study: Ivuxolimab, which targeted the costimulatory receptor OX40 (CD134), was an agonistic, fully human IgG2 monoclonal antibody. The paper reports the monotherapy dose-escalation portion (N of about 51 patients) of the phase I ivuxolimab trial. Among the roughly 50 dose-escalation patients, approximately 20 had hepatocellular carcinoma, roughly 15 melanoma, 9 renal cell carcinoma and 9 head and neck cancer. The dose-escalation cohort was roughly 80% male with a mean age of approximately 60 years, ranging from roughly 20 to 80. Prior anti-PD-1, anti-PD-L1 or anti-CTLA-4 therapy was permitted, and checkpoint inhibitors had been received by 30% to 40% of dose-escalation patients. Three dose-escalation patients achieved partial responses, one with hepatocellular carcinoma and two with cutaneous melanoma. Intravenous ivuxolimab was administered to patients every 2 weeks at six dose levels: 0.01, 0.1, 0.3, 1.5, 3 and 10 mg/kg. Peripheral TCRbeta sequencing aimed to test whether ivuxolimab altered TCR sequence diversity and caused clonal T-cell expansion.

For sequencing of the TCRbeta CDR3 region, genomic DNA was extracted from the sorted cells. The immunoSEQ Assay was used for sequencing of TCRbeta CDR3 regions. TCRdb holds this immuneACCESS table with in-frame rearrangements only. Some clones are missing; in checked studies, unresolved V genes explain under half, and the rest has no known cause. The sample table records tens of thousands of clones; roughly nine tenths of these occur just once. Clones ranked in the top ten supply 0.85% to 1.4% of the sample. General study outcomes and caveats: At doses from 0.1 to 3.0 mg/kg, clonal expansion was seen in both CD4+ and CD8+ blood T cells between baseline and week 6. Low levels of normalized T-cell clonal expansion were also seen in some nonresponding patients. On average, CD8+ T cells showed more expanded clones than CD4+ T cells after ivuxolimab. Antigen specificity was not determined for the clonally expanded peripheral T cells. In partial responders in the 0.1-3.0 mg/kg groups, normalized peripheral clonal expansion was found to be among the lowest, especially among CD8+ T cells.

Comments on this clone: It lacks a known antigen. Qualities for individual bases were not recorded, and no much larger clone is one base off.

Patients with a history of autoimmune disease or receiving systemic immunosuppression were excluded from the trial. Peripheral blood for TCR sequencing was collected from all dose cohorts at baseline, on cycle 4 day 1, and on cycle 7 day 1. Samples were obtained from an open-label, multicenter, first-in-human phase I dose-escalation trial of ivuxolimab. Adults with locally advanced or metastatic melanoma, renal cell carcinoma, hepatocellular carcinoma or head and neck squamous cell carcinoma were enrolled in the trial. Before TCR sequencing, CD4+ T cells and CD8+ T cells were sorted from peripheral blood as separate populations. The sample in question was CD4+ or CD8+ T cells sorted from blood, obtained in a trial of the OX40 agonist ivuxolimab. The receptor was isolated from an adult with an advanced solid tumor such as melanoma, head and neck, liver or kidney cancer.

The CDR3 sequence is CASSLILSMRTRNTEAFF. In nucleotide form, the sequence is TGTGCCAGCAGTCTTATATTATCGATGAGGACCCGGAACACTGAAGCTTTCTTT. The chain is made from TRBV28 and TRBJ1-1; the D gene assignment is ambiguous. Via the germline V gene, CDR1 is MDHEN and CDR2 SYDVKM. The germline ends are 23 bases apart after V is trimmed by 5 bases and J by 1 base. The CDR3 spans 18 residues, from the cysteine through the phenylalanine. Here the CDR3 DNA is all that survives: 54 bases in frame from base 1.